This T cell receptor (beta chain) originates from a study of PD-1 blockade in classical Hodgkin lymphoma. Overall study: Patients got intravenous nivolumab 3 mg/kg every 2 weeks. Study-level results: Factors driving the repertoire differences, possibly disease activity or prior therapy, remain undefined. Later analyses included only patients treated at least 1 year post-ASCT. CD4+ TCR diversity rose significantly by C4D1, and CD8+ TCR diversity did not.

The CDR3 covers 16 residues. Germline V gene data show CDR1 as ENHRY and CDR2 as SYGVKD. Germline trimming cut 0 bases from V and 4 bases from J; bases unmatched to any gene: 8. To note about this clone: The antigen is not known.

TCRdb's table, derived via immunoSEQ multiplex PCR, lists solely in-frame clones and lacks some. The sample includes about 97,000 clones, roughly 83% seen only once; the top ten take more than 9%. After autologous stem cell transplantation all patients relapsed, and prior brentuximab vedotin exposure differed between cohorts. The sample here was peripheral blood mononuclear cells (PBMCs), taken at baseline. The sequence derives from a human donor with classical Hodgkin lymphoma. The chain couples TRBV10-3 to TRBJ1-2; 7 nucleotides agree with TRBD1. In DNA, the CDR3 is TGTGCCATCAGTGAGTCGACCGGGACAGTGCTCTATGGCTACACCTTC. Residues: CAISESTGTVLYGYTF.